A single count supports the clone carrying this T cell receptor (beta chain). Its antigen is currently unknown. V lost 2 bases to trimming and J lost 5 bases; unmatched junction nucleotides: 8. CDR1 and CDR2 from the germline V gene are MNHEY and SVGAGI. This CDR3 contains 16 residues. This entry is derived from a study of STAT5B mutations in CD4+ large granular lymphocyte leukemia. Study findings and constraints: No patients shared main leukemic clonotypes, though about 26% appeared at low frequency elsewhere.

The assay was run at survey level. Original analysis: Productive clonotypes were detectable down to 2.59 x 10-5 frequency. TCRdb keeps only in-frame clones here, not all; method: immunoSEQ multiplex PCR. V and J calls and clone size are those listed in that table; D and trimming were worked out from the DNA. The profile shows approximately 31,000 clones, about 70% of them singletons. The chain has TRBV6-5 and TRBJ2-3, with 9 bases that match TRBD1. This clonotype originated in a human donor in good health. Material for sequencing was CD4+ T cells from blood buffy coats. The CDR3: CASSYGTGPRGDTQYF. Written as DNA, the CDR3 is TGTGCCAGCAGTTACGGGACAGGGCCCCGGGGAGATACGCAGTATTTT.